Sequencing of this TCR beta chain was carried out in a study of T cell responses to AZD1222 COVID-19 vaccine. Generated by immunoSEQ multiplex PCR, the TCRdb table keeps only in-frame clones and is missing some. The table records 95,000 to 150,000 clones, roughly 84% of them present only once. The CDR3 covers 19 residues. Germline-derived CDR1 and CDR2 are MGHRA and YSYEKL. V gave up 2 bases and J gave up 1 base; unmatched junction bases: 13. The chain uses TRBV4-1 and TRBJ2-7, with 11 bases identical to TRBD2. This TCR derives from an adult in good health. The sample in question was peripheral blood, obtained on day 0 of AZD1222 vaccination. The CDR3 DNA sequence: TGCGCCAGCAGCCAACCACTACTCACTAGCGGGGGAAGATCCTACGAGCAGTACTTC. This gives the protein CASSQPLLTSGGRSYEQYF.